A selection of T cell receptor beta chains follows, all from one sample in a study of PD-1 blockade in mismatch repair-deficient tumors. Assay used: immunoSEQ multiplex PCR; TCRdb lists only in-frame clones, some missing. The sample records roughly 110,000 clones, roughly 80% being singletons. The sequencing here drew on peripheral blood, taken approximately 64 weeks after starting pembrolizumab. These receptors all stem from an adult with mismatch repair-deficient cancer. CDR3s include the opening cysteine and the closing phenylalanine or tryptophan. Fields, in order: J gene, V gene, clone size, D gene, CDR3 DNA, CDR3 protein. The D gene is left open where the match is weak. Size is omitted from some rows. Given values are once, few, many or a class for expanded clones.

j_call: TRBJ2-5; v_call: TRBV7-2; clone_size: NA; d_call: NA; cdr3_nt: TGTGCCAGCAGCTTGCCTTGGGAACCGACCCAGTACTTC; cdr3_aa: CASSLPWEPTQYF
j_call: TRBJ1-4; v_call: TRBV27; clone_size: few; d_call: NA; cdr3_nt: TGTGCCAGCAGCCAATCTAGGCGCTCGGGTGAAAAACTGTTTTTT; cdr3_aa: CASSQSRRSGEKLFF
j_call: TRBJ2-3; v_call: TRBV30; clone_size: NA; d_call: NA; cdr3_nt: TGTGCCTGGGCTTTTGGAGGGACGAGCACAGATACGCAGTATTTT; cdr3_aa: CAWAFGGTSTDTQYF
j_call: TRBJ2-7; v_call: TRBV4-2; clone_size: NA; d_call: NA; cdr3_nt: TGTGCCAGCAGCTTATCGACAGCTATTAGGGAGCAGTACTTC; cdr3_aa: CASSLSTAIREQYF
j_call: TRBJ2-5; v_call: TRBV11-2; clone_size: NA; d_call: NA; cdr3_nt: TGTGCCAGCAGCTCGATGCAGGAGACCCAGTACTTC; cdr3_aa: CASSSMQETQYF
j_call: TRBJ2-1; v_call: TRBV28; clone_size: NA; d_call: NA; cdr3_nt: TGTGCCAGCAGCCGTGGACAGCACAATGAGCAGTTCTTC; cdr3_aa: CASSRGQHNEQFF
j_call: TRBJ2-7; v_call: TRBV5-1; clone_size: NA; d_call: NA; cdr3_nt: TGCGCCAGCAGCCCGGACACACTTCTCCCCTACGGGCAGTACTTC; cdr3_aa: CASSPDTLLPYGQYF
j_call: TRBJ2-7; v_call: TRBV5-5; clone_size: few; d_call: TRBD1; cdr3_nt: TGTGCCAGCAGCTGGGGGACAGTCTCCTACGAGCAGTACTTC; cdr3_aa: CASSWGTVSYEQYF
j_call: TRBJ2-1; v_call: TRBV10-3; clone_size: NA; d_call: TRBD1; cdr3_nt: TGTGCCATCAGTGACCCGGGACAGGGGAACAATGAGCAGTTCTTC; cdr3_aa: CAISDPGQGNNEQFF
j_call: TRBJ1-1; v_call: TRBV6-4; clone_size: NA; d_call: NA; cdr3_nt: TGTGCCAGCACCCCAAGTCCAGGGAACACTGAAGCTTTCTTT; cdr3_aa: CASTPSPGNTEAFF
j_call: TRBJ2-2; v_call: TRBV11-2; clone_size: NA; d_call: NA; cdr3_nt: TGTGCCAGCAGCATTTATAGCGGGAACACCGGGGAGCTGTTTTTT; cdr3_aa: CASSIYSGNTGELFF
j_call: TRBJ2-1; v_call: TRBV11-2; clone_size: NA; d_call: NA; cdr3_nt: TGTGCCAGCAGCCCCTCCGCCTATAATGAGCAGTTCTTC; cdr3_aa: CASSPSAYNEQFF
j_call: TRBJ1-1; v_call: TRBV19; clone_size: NA; d_call: NA; cdr3_nt: TGTGCCAGTAGTATAGGGGCAGCCTCGAACACTGAAGCTTTCTTT; cdr3_aa: CASSIGAASNTEAFF
j_call: TRBJ1-2; v_call: TRBV6-5; clone_size: NA; d_call: NA; cdr3_nt: TGTGCCAGCAGTTATTACCGGTTGGACCCGGGTGGCTACACCTTC; cdr3_aa: CASSYYRLDPGGYTF
j_call: TRBJ1-2; v_call: TRBV5-4; clone_size: NA; d_call: NA; cdr3_nt: TGTGCCAGCAGCTTTGGGGGGGCCGGCTATGGCTACACCTTC; cdr3_aa: CASSFGGAGYGYTF
j_call: TRBJ2-7; v_call: TRBV27; clone_size: NA; d_call: NA; cdr3_nt: TGTGCCAGCAGTTTATCCCCTCCCTTAGAGCAGTACTTC; cdr3_aa: CASSLSPPLEQYF
j_call: TRBJ1-1; v_call: TRBV27; clone_size: NA; d_call: TRBD1; cdr3_nt: TGTGCCAGCAGTACCTTGGGACAGGGGGCAGAAGCTTTCTTT; cdr3_aa: CASSTLGQGAEAFF
j_call: TRBJ2-5; v_call: TRBV5-6; clone_size: once; d_call: NA; cdr3_nt: TGTGCCAGCAGCAAACTAGGTCCACGAGAGACCCAGTACTTC; cdr3_aa: CASSKLGPRETQYF
j_call: TRBJ2-5; v_call: TRBV19; clone_size: NA; d_call: NA; cdr3_nt: TGTGCCAGTAGTTTGGGACCGCCGTCAGAGACCCAGTACTTC; cdr3_aa: CASSLGPPSETQYF
j_call: TRBJ2-2; v_call: TRBV4-1; clone_size: NA; d_call: NA; cdr3_nt: TGCGCCAGCAGCCAGACTACCTCGAACACCGGGGAGCTGTTTTTT; cdr3_aa: CASSQTTSNTGELFF
j_call: TRBJ2-2; v_call: TRBV6-5; clone_size: NA; d_call: NA; cdr3_nt: TGTGCCAGCAGTTATCGCAGTTCGAACACCGGGGAGCTGTTTTTT; cdr3_aa: CASSYRSSNTGELFF
j_call: TRBJ2-5; v_call: TRBV5-1; clone_size: once; d_call: NA; cdr3_nt: TGCGCCAGCAGCTTCGGAAATTCCGGCAAAGAGACCCAGTACTTC; cdr3_aa: CASSFGNSGKETQYF
j_call: TRBJ2-7; v_call: TRBV5-5; clone_size: once; d_call: NA; cdr3_nt: TGTGCCAGCAGCTTGTCAACGGGAGCGCCGTACGAGCAGTACTTC; cdr3_aa: CASSLSTGAPYEQYF
j_call: TRBJ1-3; v_call: TRBV7-2; clone_size: NA; d_call: NA; cdr3_nt: TGTGCCAGCAGCTCCGGACGTTCTGGAAACACCATATATTTT; cdr3_aa: CASSSGRSGNTIYF
j_call: TRBJ2-1; v_call: TRBV4-2; clone_size: NA; d_call: NA; cdr3_nt: TGTGCCAGCAGCCTCTACCTCACAGGTGGAGAGTACAATGAGCAGTTCTTC; cdr3_aa: CASSLYLTGGEYNEQFF
j_call: TRBJ1-2; v_call: TRBV5-6; clone_size: NA; d_call: NA; cdr3_nt: TGTGCCAGCAGCTTGCAGCAGGCGTACTATGGCTACACCTTC; cdr3_aa: CASSLQQAYYGYTF
j_call: TRBJ2-5; v_call: TRBV14; clone_size: NA; d_call: TRBD2; cdr3_nt: TGTGCCAGCAGCCTGAACCATAACGGGGGGGAGACCCAGTACTTC; cdr3_aa: CASSLNHNGGETQYF
j_call: TRBJ1-5; v_call: TRBV15; clone_size: NA; d_call: NA; cdr3_nt: TGTGCCACCAGCAAAAACAGGTACGATCAGCCCCAGCATTTT; cdr3_aa: CATSKNRYDQPQHF
j_call: TRBJ1-5; v_call: TRBV2; clone_size: few; d_call: NA; cdr3_nt: TGTGCCAGCGGTCTTTCTTCGGGGGCCGAACAGCCCCAGCATTTT; cdr3_aa: CASGLSSGAEQPQHF
j_call: TRBJ1-4; v_call: TRBV5-1; clone_size: NA; d_call: NA; cdr3_nt: TGCGCCAGCAGTTTTGGACAGCGTTTTGAAAAACTGTTTTTT; cdr3_aa: CASSFGQRFEKLFF
j_call: TRBJ2-2; v_call: TRBV7-3; clone_size: NA; d_call: TRBD1; cdr3_nt: TGTGCCAGCAGCAGTCGGACAGGGAGTTCCACCGGGGAGCTGTTTTTT; cdr3_aa: CASSSRTGSSTGELFF
j_call: TRBJ2-1; v_call: TRBV28; clone_size: NA; d_call: NA; cdr3_nt: TGTGCCAGCAGTTTACAGTTCAATGAGCAGTTCTTC; cdr3_aa: CASSLQFNEQFF
j_call: TRBJ1-4; v_call: TRBV19; clone_size: NA; d_call: TRBD1; cdr3_nt: TGTGCCAGTAGTATAGCAGGGGGAGGAAAAAAACTGTTTTTT; cdr3_aa: CASSIAGGGKKLFF
j_call: TRBJ2-7; v_call: TRBV29-1; clone_size: NA; d_call: TRBD1; cdr3_nt: TGCAGCGCCGTATCCCCAGGGGGCTGGGAGCAGTACTTC; cdr3_aa: CSAVSPGGWEQYF
j_call: TRBJ2-2; v_call: TRBV27; clone_size: NA; d_call: TRBD1; cdr3_nt: TGTGCCAGCAGTTTAGCACAGGGGGTCACCGGGGAGCTGTTTTTT; cdr3_aa: CASSLAQGVTGELFF
j_call: TRBJ1-2; v_call: TRBV27; clone_size: NA; d_call: TRBD1; cdr3_nt: TGTGCCAGCAGTTCCGCAGGGGGTTACTATGGCTACACCTTC; cdr3_aa: CASSSAGGYYGYTF
j_call: TRBJ2-1; v_call: TRBV2; clone_size: NA; d_call: NA; cdr3_nt: TGTGCCGGCAAAGGGAATGAGCAGTTCTTC; cdr3_aa: CAGKGNEQFF
j_call: TRBJ2-1; v_call: TRBV5-1; clone_size: NA; d_call: TRBD2; cdr3_nt: TGCGCCAGCAGCTTGATACCGATAGCGGGAGGGTCCTACAATGAGCAGTTCTTC; cdr3_aa: CASSLIPIAGGSYNEQFF
j_call: TRBJ2-2; v_call: TRBV9; clone_size: few; d_call: TRBD2; cdr3_nt: TGTGCCAGCAGCGCCACTAGCGGGAGGACCCACGGGGAGCTGTTTTTT; cdr3_aa: CASSATSGRTHGELFF
j_call: TRBJ2-2; v_call: TRBV6-5; clone_size: NA; d_call: NA; cdr3_nt: TGTGCCAGCAGTTACACGAGGGGGGAGATCGGGGAGCTGTTTTTT; cdr3_aa: CASSYTRGEIGELFF
j_call: TRBJ2-1; v_call: TRBV7-9; clone_size: NA; d_call: NA; cdr3_nt: TGTGCCAGCAGCTTAGTCAATGAGCAGTTCTTC; cdr3_aa: CASSLVNEQFF
j_call: TRBJ1-3; v_call: TRBV14; clone_size: few; d_call: NA; cdr3_nt: TGTGCCAGCAGCCAAGATCGTCGCGGTACAAACACCATATATTTT; cdr3_aa: CASSQDRRGTNTIYF
j_call: TRBJ1-1; v_call: TRBV5-6; clone_size: NA; d_call: TRBD1; cdr3_nt: TGTGCCAGCAGCTTTGGGACAGGGTCTTTGAACACTGAAGCTTTCTTT; cdr3_aa: CASSFGTGSLNTEAFF
j_call: TRBJ2-4; v_call: TRBV9; clone_size: once; d_call: TRBD2; cdr3_nt: TGTGCCAGCAGTGGGAGGGACGGCAAAAACATTCAGTACTTC; cdr3_aa: CASSGRDGKNIQYF
j_call: TRBJ1-1; v_call: TRBV7-9; clone_size: NA; d_call: NA; cdr3_nt: TGTGCCAGCAGCTTAAATGAAGCTTTCTTT; cdr3_aa: CASSLNEAFF
j_call: TRBJ2-4; v_call: TRBV5-6; clone_size: many; d_call: NA; cdr3_nt: TGTGCCAGCAGCTCAGGGGACGGAGGCATTCAGTACTTC; cdr3_aa: CASSSGDGGIQYF
j_call: TRBJ2-5; v_call: TRBV9; clone_size: NA; d_call: NA; cdr3_nt: TGTGCCAGCAGCGTAGACAGGAGCCGTGGGGAGACCCAGTACTTC; cdr3_aa: CASSVDRSRGETQYF
j_call: TRBJ2-1; v_call: TRBV30; clone_size: NA; d_call: NA; cdr3_nt: TGTGCCTGGAGTCGGTTCGGGGGGCTACAGGGGGATGAGCAGTTCTTC; cdr3_aa: CAWSRFGGLQGDEQFF
j_call: TRBJ1-1; v_call: TRBV9; clone_size: NA; d_call: TRBD1; cdr3_nt: TGTGCCAGCAGCCCCGGGACAGGGGTCACTGAAGCTTTCTTT; cdr3_aa: CASSPGTGVTEAFF
j_call: TRBJ1-1; v_call: TRBV11-2; clone_size: NA; d_call: NA; cdr3_nt: TGTGCCAGCAGCCCCGACCCAGCCCCACCTAAAGCTTTCTTT; cdr3_aa: CASSPDPAPPKAFF
j_call: TRBJ2-1; v_call: TRBV27; clone_size: NA; d_call: NA; cdr3_nt: TGTGCCAGCAGGCCAATTATTCCCTCCAAGAATGAGCAGTTCTTC; cdr3_aa: CASRPIIPSKNEQFF
j_call: TRBJ2-2; v_call: TRBV6-6; clone_size: few; d_call: NA; cdr3_nt: TGTGCCAGCAGTTACTCGCAGGGTTCCGGGGAGCTGTTTTTT; cdr3_aa: CASSYSQGSGELFF
j_call: TRBJ2-1; v_call: TRBV4-1; clone_size: NA; d_call: TRBD1; cdr3_nt: TGCGCCAGCAGCCAAGATGGGGACAGGGTCAATGAGCAGTTCTTC; cdr3_aa: CASSQDGDRVNEQFF
j_call: TRBJ2-1; v_call: TRBV6-1; clone_size: once; d_call: TRBD2; cdr3_nt: TGTGCCAGCAGTGAACTAGCGGGGATGTACAATGAGCAGTTCTTC; cdr3_aa: CASSELAGMYNEQFF
j_call: TRBJ1-1; v_call: TRBV21-1; clone_size: once; d_call: NA; cdr3_nt: TGTGCCAGCAGCTTAACGGGGTACACTGAAGCTTTCTTT; cdr3_aa: CASSLTGYTEAFF
j_call: TRBJ2-1; v_call: TRBV28; clone_size: NA; d_call: NA; cdr3_nt: TGTGCCAGCAGTTCAACGGCCCCCAGGGACAATGAGCAGTTCTTC; cdr3_aa: CASSSTAPRDNEQFF
j_call: TRBJ1-1; v_call: TRBV9; clone_size: NA; d_call: NA; cdr3_nt: TGTGCCAGCAGCGTAAGTGGGGACACTGAAGCTTTCTTT; cdr3_aa: CASSVSGDTEAFF